The 18 T cell receptor beta chains listed next were all sequenced from one sample in a study of cytomegalovirus exposure and HLA in healthy donors. A multiplex PCR was run with 60 Vbeta primers and 13 Jbeta primers. Produced via immunoSEQ multiplex PCR; TCRdb's table is partial and in-frame only. In the table there are roughly 120,000 clones, 79% of which are singletons. Sequenced material: PBMCs. Receptor source: a man aged 25 to 40 in good health and CMV-seropositive.

The rearrangement joins TRBV2 to TRBJ1-1; D remains unclear. Germline-derived CDR1 and CDR2 are SNHLY and FYNNEI. Trimming shortened V by 2 bases and J by 1 base, and 2 bases separated the two germline ends. The CDR3 is made up of 12 amino acids. CDR3 nucleotides: TGTGCCAGCAGTGAACAGAACACTGAAGCTTTCTTT. Translated: CASSEQNTEAFF.

The rearrangement links TRBV5-1 to TRBJ1-1; the match to TRBD1 covers 9 bases. V was clipped by 3 bases and J by 1 base; unmatched bases: 7. The germline V gene has CDR1 SGHRS and CDR2 YFSETQ. CDR3 length: 16 residues. DNA of the CDR3: TGCGCCAGCAGCTCGGGACAGGGTTCAGAGAACACTGAAGCTTTCTTT. It translates to CASSSGQGSENTEAFF.

The rearrangement uses TRBV25-1 and TRBJ1-2; D not resolved. From germline, CDR1 is MGHDK and CDR2 SYGVNS. CDR3 length: 12 amino acids. V lost 1 base, J lost 5 bases, and 5 bases lay in between. This CDR3 reads CASSESSYGYTF. Here the CDR3 DNA reads TGTGCCAGCAGTGAATCTTCTTATGGCTACACCTTC.

The chain has TRBV5-6 and TRBJ2-2; the D gene is possibly TRBD1 (6 bases). Trimming removed 7 bases at V and 5 bases at J, with 18 bases between. Germline V gene lookup returns CDR1 SGHDT and CDR2 YYEEEE. CDR3 length: 15 residues. CDR3 sequence reads: CASRLGATATGELFF. Here the CDR3 DNA reads TGTGCCAGCCGATTGGGGGCGACAGCGACCGGGGAGCTGTTTTTT. Together with reference TRBV5-6 and TRBJ2-2, the CDR3 gives the full variable domain: DAGVTQSPTHLIKTRGQQVTLRCSPKSGHDTVSWYQQALGQGPQFIFQYYEEEERQRGNFPDRFSGHQFPNYSSELNVNALLLGDSALYLCASRLGATATGELFFGEGSRLTVL.

The table lists this clone with a few counts. The rearrangement links TRBV6-4 to TRBJ2-3; 8 bases fit TRBD2. The CDR3 sequence is 15 residues long. V shed 4 bases and J 0 bases; nucleotides not matched to a gene: 3. Germline lookup yields CDR1 MRHNA and CDR2 SNTAGT. In DNA, the CDR3 is TGTGCCAGCAGTGTGATAGCGGGGAGCACAGATACGCAGTATTTT. Residues: CASSVIAGSTDTQYF.

The rearrangement joins TRBV7-3 to TRBJ2-4; the match to TRBD2 covers 8 bases. Unmatched junction bases numbered 12, after V lost 2 bases and J lost 0 bases. This CDR3 region has 19 residues. In germline, CDR1 is SGHTA, CDR2 FQGTGA. This chain's CDR3 is CASSLYSGSGTKAKNIQYF. CDR3 sequence (DNA): TGTGCCAGCAGCTTATACAGCGGGAGTGGTACTAAAGCCAAAAACATTCAGTACTTC.

The CDR3 loop is CASSFSGANTGELFF. DNA for the CDR3: TGTGCCAGCAGCTTTAGCGGGGCGAACACCGGGGAGCTGTTTTTT. The chain is built from TRBV7-3 and TRBJ2-2; 8 bases are shared with TRBD2. CDR1 is SGHTA, CDR2 FQGTGA, per germline. This CDR3 is 15 amino acids long. V was pared by 3 bases and J by 0 bases, with 0 bases of the junction left unmatched.

The chain has TRBV29-1 and TRBJ2-1, with a weak D call TRBD2 (6 bases). The CDR3 contains 17 residues. Germline V CDR1 and CDR2: SQVTM, ANQGSEA. V was clipped by 6 bases and J by 1 base, with 22 bases between them. The CDR3 region has the DNA TGCAGCGTGGGGGGTTCGTCGTGGGGGGATTCCTACAATGAGCAGTTCTTC. This encodes CSVGGSSWGDSYNEQFF.

The V call is TRBV7-2, the J call TRBJ1-4; possibly TRBD1 for D (5 bases). The CDR3 sequence is 15 residues long. Germline lookup yields CDR1 SGHTA and CDR2 FQGNSA. The V and J ends lost 0 bases and 4 bases respectively, with 9 bases between them. CDR3 protein: CASSLAGQGNEKLFF. CDR3 coding DNA: TGTGCCAGCAGCTTAGCTGGCCAGGGTAATGAAAAACTGTTTTTT.

V usage is TRBV4-3 and J usage is TRBJ2-7; perhaps TRBD2 as D (7 bases). CDR3 length: 16 residues. Germline CDR1 and CDR2: LGHNA and YSLEER. Trimming left V 0 bases short and J 4 bases short, with 16 bases between. CDR3 region: CASSQEGGGFGYEQYF. The CDR3 coding sequence is TGCGCCAGCAGCCAAGAGGGGGGGGGCTTCGGATACGAGCAGTACTTC.

The chain combines TRBV5-4 with TRBJ2-5; 7 bases fit TRBD1. The V gene end was trimmed by 3 bases and the J gene end by 3 bases; junction bases not matched to a gene: 2. This CDR3 comprises 13 residues. Germline V lookup: CDR1 SGHNT, CDR2 YYREEE (reference sequence). The CDR3, as DNA: TGTGCCAGCAGCTCCGGGACAGAAGAGACCCAGTACTTC. Amino acids: CASSSGTEETQYF. The full variable domain, rest sourced from reference TRBV5-4 and TRBJ2-5, is ETGVTQSPTHLIKTRGQQVTLRCSSQSGHNTVSWYQQALGQGPQFIFQYYREEENGRGNFPPRFSGLQFPNYSSELNVNALELDDSALYLCASSSGTEETQYFGPGTRLLVL.

J is TRBJ1-5 and V is TRBV18; unclear D gene. Trimming cost V 5 bases and J 1 base, with 6 bases left between them. Germline V gene lookup returns CDR1 KGHSH and CDR2 LQKENI. CDR3 length equals 13 residues. The CDR3 DNA sequence: TGTGCCAGCTCATCGCAGAGCAATCAGCCCCAGCATTTT. Protein sequence: CASSSQSNQPQHF. Supplemented by reference TRBV18 and TRBJ1-5, the full variable domain reads NAGVMQNPRHLVRRRGQEARLRCSPMKGHSHVYWYRQLPEEGLKFMVYLQKENIIDESGMPKERFSAEFPKEGPSILRIQQVVRGDSAAYFCASSSQSNQPQHFGDGTRLSIL.

This clone was seen a few times. V and J are TRBV5-1 and TRBJ2-3, with TRBD2 identical over 9 bases. From germline, CDR1 is SGHRS and CDR2 YFSETQ. The CDR3 is 17 residues long. The trim removed 3 bases at V and 2 bases at J, leaving 10 bases unmatched. The CDR3: CASSSNSLAGITDTQYF. CDR3 sequence (DNA): TGCGCCAGCAGCTCGAACTCCCTAGCGGGGATCACAGATACGCAGTATTTT. The full variable domain, completed using reference TRBV5-1 and TRBJ2-3, is KAGVTQTPRYLIKTRGQQVTLSCSPISGHRSVSWYQQTPGQGLQFLFEYFSETQRNKGNFPGRFSGRQFSNSRSEMNVSTLELGDSALYLCASSSNSLAGITDTQYFGPGTRLTVL.

The chain links TRBV7-9 to TRBJ2-3; D is perhaps TRBD1 (6 bases). The CDR3 is 16 amino acids. Germline assignment: CDR1 SEHNR and CDR2 FQNEAQ (reference sequence). Trimming pared 1 base from V and 2 bases from J, leaving 13 bases between. The CDR3 coding sequence is TGTGCCAGCAGCTTAGATAGGACAGCGGCCACAGATACGCAGTATTTT. Translation gives CASSLDRTAATDTQYF.

This clone was counted only a few times. This rearrangement joins TRBV19 to TRBJ2-6; D perhaps matches TRBD2 (6 bases). CDR3 length: 16 residues. Deletions cut 6 bases from V and 3 bases from J, with 15 bases between. CDR1 is LNHDA and CDR2 is SQIVND in the germline V gene (reference sequence). CDR3 amino acids: CASRSNVGGGANVLTF. Here the CDR3 DNA reads TGTGCCAGTAGATCAAACGTCGGGGGTGGGGCCAACGTCCTGACTTTC.

The chain uses TRBV7-3 and TRBJ2-6, with D unclear. V lost 4 bases, J lost 0 bases, and 7 bases lay in between. Germline lookup yields CDR1 SGHTA and CDR2 FQGTGA. CDR3 length: 15 amino acids. This CDR3 reads CASSSLSSGANVLTF. CDR3 DNA sequence: TGTGCCAGCAGCTCCCTCAGCTCTGGGGCCAACGTCCTGACTTTC. Supplemented by reference TRBV7-3 and TRBJ2-6, the full variable domain reads GAGVSQTPSNKVTEKGKYVELRCDPISGHTALYWYRQSLGQGPEFLIYFQGTGAADDSGLPNDRFFAVRPEGSVSTLKIQRTERGDSAVYLCASSSLSSGANVLTFGAGSRLTVL.

V is TRBV27 and J is TRBJ2-3; tentatively, D is TRBD1 (6 bases). The germline V gene has CDR1 MNHEY and CDR2 SMNVEV (reference sequence). V dropped 6 bases and J dropped 4 bases, with 11 bases sitting between them. The CDR3 covers 13 residues. Written as DNA, the CDR3 is TGTGCCAGCAGCAGGGGCGGCGCAGATACGCAGTATTTT. It yields the protein CASSRGGADTQYF.

The genes are TRBV7-9 and TRBJ1-4; 7 bases line up with TRBD1. Trimming took 2 bases from V and 8 from J; bases not matched to a gene: 8. The CDR3 is made up of 15 amino acids. CDR1 is SEHNR and CDR2 is FQNEAQ in the germline V gene (reference sequence). CDR3 sequence reads: CASSLRAGGEEKLFF. The CDR3 region has the DNA TGTGCCAGCAGCTTACGGGCAGGGGGTGAAGAAAAACTGTTTTTT.